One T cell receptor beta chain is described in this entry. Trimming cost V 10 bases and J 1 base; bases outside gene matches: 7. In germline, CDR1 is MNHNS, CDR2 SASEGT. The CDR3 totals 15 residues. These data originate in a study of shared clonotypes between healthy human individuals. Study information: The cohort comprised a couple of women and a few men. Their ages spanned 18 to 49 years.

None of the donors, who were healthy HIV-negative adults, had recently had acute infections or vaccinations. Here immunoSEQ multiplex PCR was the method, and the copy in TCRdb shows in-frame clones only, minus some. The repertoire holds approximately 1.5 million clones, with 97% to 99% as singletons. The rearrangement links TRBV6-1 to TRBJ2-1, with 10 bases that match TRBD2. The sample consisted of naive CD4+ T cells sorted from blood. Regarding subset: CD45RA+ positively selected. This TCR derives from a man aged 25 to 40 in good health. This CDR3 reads CATSSGRGSYNEQFF. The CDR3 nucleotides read TGTGCCACTTCTAGCGGGAGAGGGTCCTACAATGAGCAGTTCTTC.